Shown below are 17 T cell receptor beta chains from a single sample sequenced in a study of cytomegalovirus exposure and HLA in healthy donors. PCR primers comprised 60 Vbeta and 13 Jbeta primers. Data came from immunoSEQ multiplex PCR; TCRdb stores just in-frame clones and leaves some out. Its table lists about 160,000 clones. Sequences were obtained from PBMCs. These receptors were taken from an older woman in good health and CMV-seronegative.

The rearrangement links TRBV19 to TRBJ1-5, with 11 bases identical to TRBD1. V gave up 6 bases and J gave up 6 bases; unmatched junction bases: 4. CDR1 is LNHDA and CDR2 is SQIVND in the germline V gene (reference sequence). The CDR3 has 14 residues. CDR3 coding DNA: TGTGCCAGTAGCGGGACAGGGGGTAGTCAGCCCCAGCATTTT. Translated: CASSGTGGSQPQHF.

The chain joins TRBV15 to TRBJ2-2; tentative D call: TRBD1 (6 bases). The V gene lost 7 bases and the J gene lost 6 bases, with 9 bases spanning the gap. Per the germline V gene, CDR1 is LNHNV and CDR2 is YYDKDF (reference sequence). This CDR3 is built from 12 residues. CDR3 nucleotide sequence: TGTGCCACCACACAGGGAGCCGGGGAGCTGTTTTTT. This encodes CATTQGAGELFF.

This chain uses TRBV19 with TRBJ2-7; 9 bases map to TRBD1. V lost 2 bases to trimming and J lost 0 bases; unmatched junction nucleotides: 2. The CDR3 spans 15 residues. Looked up from germline, CDR1 is LNHDA and CDR2 is SQIVND (reference sequence). This CDR3 reads CASSIPGQGSYEQYF. The CDR3, as DNA: TGTGCCAGTAGTATACCGGGACAGGGCTCCTACGAGCAGTACTTC. The full variable domain, rest sourced from reference TRBV19 and TRBJ2-7, is DGGITQSPKYLFRKEGQNVTLSCEQNLNHDAMYWYRQDPGQGLRLIYYSQIVNDFQKGDIAEGYSVSREKKESFPLTVTSAQKNPTAFYLCASSIPGQGSYEQYFGPGTRLTVT.

The chain carries TRBV10-3 and TRBJ2-5, with a tentative D call TRBD2 (7 bases). The ends were cut back, 8 bases at V and 4 bases at J, with 17 bases in the middle. The CDR3 sequence is 14 residues long. From germline, CDR1 is ENHRY and CDR2 SYGVKD. CDR3: CAIAESGEGETQYF. The CDR3, as DNA: TGTGCCATCGCCGAATCAGGGGAGGGAGAGACCCAGTACTTC.

The chain carries TRBV5-1 and TRBJ1-2; a possible D gene is TRBD1 (5 bases). The CDR3 is 12 residues long. Germline CDR1 and CDR2: SGHRS and YFSETQ. V was clipped by 0 bases and J by 9 bases, with 9 bases between them. CDR3 sequence (DNA): TGCGCCAGCAGCTTGGACCCAGGGAGCTACACCTTC. Translating it yields CASSLDPGSYTF.

The chain is built from TRBV5-1 and TRBJ2-7; 7 positions agree with TRBD1. Trimming at V came to 4 bases and at J to 3 bases, leaving 7 bases not matched to a gene. Germline V lookup: CDR1 SGHRS, CDR2 YFSETQ. CDR3 length: 14 amino acids. The CDR3 protein is CASSPTGQSYEQYF. Written as DNA, the CDR3 is TGCGCCAGCAGCCCTACGGGACAGAGCTACGAGCAGTACTTC.

This sequence joins TRBV9 and TRBJ1-5; a weak D match, TRBD1 (5 bases). V lost 2 bases and J lost 6, with 9 bases in between. This CDR3 region has 13 residues. Germline V gene sequence: CDR1 SGDLS, CDR2 YYNGEE. Here the CDR3 reads CASSVEGRQPQHF. CDR3 nucleotides: TGTGCCAGCAGCGTGGAGGGGCGTCAGCCCCAGCATTTT.

The chain recombines TRBV7-3 with TRBJ2-5, with a tentative D call TRBD2 (6 bases). Trimming shortened V by 5 bases and J by 5 bases, and 12 bases separated the two germline ends. This CDR3 spans 13 amino acids. Germline V lookup: CDR1 SGHTA, CDR2 FQGTGA. CDR3 loop: CASSGGSGETQYF. DNA for the CDR3: TGTGCCAGCAGCGGGGGGAGTGGGGAGACCCAGTACTTC.

This chain joins TRBV5-4 and TRBJ2-2, with 9 bases matching TRBD1. The V gene end was trimmed by 4 bases and the J gene end by 5 bases; junction bases not matched to a gene: 6. Germline CDR1 reads SGHNT; CDR2 reads YYREEE (reference sequence). This CDR3 is 15 amino acids long. CDR3 nucleotide sequence: TGTGCCAGCAGCCTACAGGGGGCGGGTACCGGGGAGCTGTTTTTT. Amino acids: CASSLQGAGTGELFF.

J is TRBJ2-1 and V is TRBV5-1; 8 bases map to TRBD2. The germline V gene encodes CDR1 SGHRS and CDR2 YFSETQ. Trimming took 5 bases from V and 5 from J; bases not matched to a gene: 9. This CDR3 contains 15 residues. CDR3 coding DNA: TGCGCCAGCAGTCGGGAGGGCCGAGTGGACAATGAGCAGTTCTTC. This gives the protein CASSREGRVDNEQFF.

This chain connects TRBV5-6 to TRBJ1-5; D is perhaps TRBD1 (5 bases). V lost 2 bases, J lost 5 bases, and 17 bases lay in between. The CDR3 runs to 16 residues. Germline V gives CDR1 SGHDT, CDR2 YYEEEE. The CDR3 spells CASSFGTRVVDQPQHF. The CDR3, as DNA: TGTGCCAGCAGCTTCGGAACCAGGGTGGTAGATCAGCCCCAGCATTTT.

The chain joins TRBV5-1 to TRBJ2-3, with TRBD2 matching over 7 bases. Trimming removed 4 bases from V and 5 bases from J; junction bases left unmatched: 7. There are 14 residues in the CDR3. Germline values: CDR1 SGHRS, CDR2 YFSETQ. In DNA form, the CDR3 reads TGCGCCAGCAGCCTCGGGGGGATCGAAGATACGCAGTATTTT. The encoded protein is CASSLGGIEDTQYF.

The V and J genes are TRBV5-4 and TRBJ2-3, with a weak D call TRBD2 (5 bases). The CDR3 is made up of 16 amino acids. The V gene lost 1 base and the J gene lost 1 base, with 13 bases spanning the gap. The germline V gene has CDR1 SGHNT and CDR2 YYREEE (reference sequence). The CDR3 DNA sequence: TGTGCCAGCAGCTTGCCGGTATTGCGGGGCACAGATACGCAGTATTTT. Translation gives CASSLPVLRGTDTQYF.

The chain has TRBV7-2 and TRBJ2-1; 9 nucleotides line up with TRBD2. CDR3 length equals 17 residues. The ends lost 1 base at V and 2 bases at J; junction bases unmatched: 6. Germline V gene sequence: CDR1 SGHTA, CDR2 FQGNSA. The CDR3 loop is CASSLGGSGGTYNEQFF. CDR3 DNA sequence: TGTGCCAGCAGCTTAGGGGGTAGCGGGGGCACCTACAATGAGCAGTTCTTC.

The chain uses TRBV11-2 and TRBJ2-1, with 10 positions matching TRBD2. V trimming: 1 base; J trimming: 2 bases; junction bases outside the gene matches: 8. CDR3 length: 18 residues. Germline CDR1 reads SGHAT; CDR2 reads FQNNGV. The CDR3 nucleotides are TGTGCCAGCAGCTTAGGTCGGGCTAGCGGGAGAGCCTACAATGAGCAGTTCTTC. It encodes CASSLGRASGRAYNEQFF.

The J gene is TRBJ1-4, the V gene TRBV4-2, with 8 nucleotides matching TRBD1. In germline, CDR1 is LGHNA, CDR2 YNFKEQ. J was trimmed by 4 bases and V by 4 bases; bases with no gene match: 2. The CDR3 sequence is 14 residues long. CDR3 in amino acids: CASSRTGSNEKLFF. CDR3 nucleotide sequence: TGTGCCAGCAGCCGGACAGGGAGTAATGAAAAACTGTTTTTT.

The chain is built from TRBV20-1 and TRBJ2-5, with unresolved D. The closer fit of TRBJ2-7 to the DNA end suggests the J call may be wrong. Germline values: CDR1 DFQATT, CDR2 SNEGSKA (reference sequence). This CDR3 is built from 10 residues. Written as DNA, the CDR3 is TGCAGTGCTAAGAACTACGAGCAGTACTTC. It is translated as CSAKNYEQYF.